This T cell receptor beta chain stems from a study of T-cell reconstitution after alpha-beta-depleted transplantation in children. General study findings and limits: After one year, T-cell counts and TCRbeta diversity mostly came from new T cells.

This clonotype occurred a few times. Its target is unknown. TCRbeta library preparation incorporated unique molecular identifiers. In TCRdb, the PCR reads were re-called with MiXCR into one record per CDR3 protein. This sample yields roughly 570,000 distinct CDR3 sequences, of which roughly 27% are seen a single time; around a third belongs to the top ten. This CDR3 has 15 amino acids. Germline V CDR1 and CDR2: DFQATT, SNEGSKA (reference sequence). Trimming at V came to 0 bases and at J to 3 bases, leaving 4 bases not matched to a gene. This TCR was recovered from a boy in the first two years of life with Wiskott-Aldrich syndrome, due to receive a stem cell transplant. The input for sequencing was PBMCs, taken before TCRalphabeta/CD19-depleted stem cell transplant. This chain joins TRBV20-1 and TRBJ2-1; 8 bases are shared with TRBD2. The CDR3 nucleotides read TGCAGTGCTAGAGATCCGGGAGGGAACTACAATGAGCAGTTCTTC. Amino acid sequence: CSARDPGGNYNEQFF.